Here is one TCR beta chain with its context. Its cognate antigen is unknown. Per germline, CDR1 SGHNT and CDR2 YYREEE (reference sequence). This CDR3 region has 16 residues. V gave up 0 bases and J gave up 7 bases; unmatched junction bases: 5. The data were obtained in a study of cytomegalovirus exposure and HLA in healthy donors. Study in general: The Caucasian-associated ancestry cluster contained 81% of the approximately 400 genotyped donors.

Study observations and caveats: By a later analysis, the bulk of CMV-associated TCR beta chains appeared HLA-restricted.

With 60 Vbeta and 13 Jbeta primers, the PCR was carried out. The table came from immunoSEQ multiplex PCR; TCRdb's copy has only in-frame clones and leaves some out. The sample table includes under 250,000 clones. This chain uses TRBV5-4 with TRBJ2-1; 12 bases agree with TRBD1. The sequence was collected from a girl aged 2-10 years in good health and CMV-seropositive. Material for sequencing was PBMCs. The CDR3 DNA follows: TGTGCCAGCAGCTTGGCCGGGGGACAGGGGGCTAATGAGCAGTTCTTC. This gives the protein CASSLAGGQGANEQFF.